The rows below give T cell receptor beta chains drawn from one sample of a study of blood T cell repertoires in COVID-19. Clones were read by immunoSEQ multiplex PCR, and TCRdb kept only the in-frame ones, dropping some. The data show 250,000 to 350,000 clones, around 81% seen once. The sample consisted of peripheral blood. The source of these receptors is a woman aged 50 to 60 with active or convalescent COVID-19. Both conserved end residues are part of each CDR3. The D gene is left open where the match is weak. A clone size is listed for some rows: how often the clone was seen (once, few, many), or a class if it is expanded.

cdr3_aa: CASSRRDRGDNYGYTF; cdr3_nt: TGTGCCAGCAGCCGTCGGGACAGGGGAGACAACTATGGCTACACCTTC; j_call: TRBJ1-2; d_call: TRBD1; clone_size: -; v_call: TRBV11-1
cdr3_aa: CATSGHRGFGEKLFF; cdr3_nt: TGTGCCACCAGCGGGCACAGGGGGTTCGGTGAAAAACTGTTTTTT; j_call: TRBJ1-4; d_call: TRBD1; clone_size: -; v_call: TRBV15
cdr3_aa: CATITSGYEQYF; cdr3_nt: TGTGCCACAATTACTAGCGGCTACGAGCAGTACTTC; j_call: TRBJ2-7; d_call: TRBD2; clone_size: -; v_call: TRBV10-3
cdr3_aa: CAWESPGRAKNIQYF; cdr3_nt: TGTGCCTGGGAAAGCCCGGGGAGGGCCAAAAACATTCAGTACTTC; j_call: TRBJ2-4; d_call: -; clone_size: -; v_call: TRBV30
cdr3_aa: CASSPRTSGSSNEQFF; cdr3_nt: TGTGCCAGCAGCCCTAGGACTAGCGGGAGTAGCAATGAGCAGTTCTTC; j_call: TRBJ2-1; d_call: TRBD2; clone_size: -; v_call: TRBV5-6
cdr3_aa: CASSFWGQGGYTF; cdr3_nt: TGTGCCAGCAGTTTCTGGGGGCAAGGGGGCTACACCTTC; j_call: TRBJ1-2; d_call: -; clone_size: once; v_call: TRBV27
cdr3_aa: CASSLETAGLSYNEQFF; cdr3_nt: TGTGCCAGCAGCTTGGAGACCGCGGGGCTCTCTTACAATGAGCAGTTCTTC; j_call: TRBJ2-1; d_call: -; clone_size: -; v_call: TRBV5-4
cdr3_aa: CASSQSWGLKETQYF; cdr3_nt: TGTGCCAGCAGCCAATCTTGGGGCCTAAAAGAGACCCAGTACTTC; j_call: TRBJ2-5; d_call: -; clone_size: -; v_call: TRBV14
cdr3_aa: CASRRDSYGYTF; cdr3_nt: TGCGCCAGCCGACGGGACAGCTATGGCTACACCTTC; j_call: TRBJ1-2; d_call: TRBD1; clone_size: -; v_call: TRBV10-2
cdr3_aa: CSVDSGWGGYTF; cdr3_nt: TGCAGCGTTGATTCAGGGTGGGGCGGCTACACCTTC; j_call: TRBJ1-2; d_call: -; clone_size: -; v_call: TRBV29-1
cdr3_aa: CASSSYILGDGYTF; cdr3_nt: TGTGCCAGCAGTTCTTATATCCTAGGGGATGGCTACACCTTC; j_call: TRBJ1-2; d_call: -; clone_size: -; v_call: TRBV27
cdr3_aa: CASSFVSGRAYNEQFF; cdr3_nt: TGTGCCAGCAGCTTTGTAAGCGGGAGGGCCTACAATGAGCAGTTCTTC; j_call: TRBJ2-1; d_call: TRBD2; clone_size: -; v_call: TRBV5-4
cdr3_aa: CASSFDSGAKNIQYF; cdr3_nt: TGCGCCAGCAGCTTTGACAGTGGAGCCAAAAACATTCAGTACTTC; j_call: TRBJ2-4; d_call: -; clone_size: few; v_call: TRBV5-1
cdr3_aa: CASSIGRGLANTEAFF; cdr3_nt: TGTGCCAGTAGTATAGGCAGGGGGCTGGCGAACACTGAAGCTTTCTTT; j_call: TRBJ1-1; d_call: TRBD1; clone_size: -; v_call: TRBV19
cdr3_aa: CASSQGATLESSYEQYF; cdr3_nt: TGCGCCAGCAGCCAAGGGGCCACGCTCGAGAGCTCCTACGAGCAGTACTTC; j_call: TRBJ2-7; d_call: -; clone_size: -; v_call: TRBV4-1
cdr3_aa: CASTRGSAETQYF; cdr3_nt: TGTGCCAGCACTCGCGGGAGTGCAGAGACCCAGTACTTC; j_call: TRBJ2-5; d_call: TRBD2; clone_size: -; v_call: TRBV9
cdr3_aa: CASSQRGDTIYF; cdr3_nt: TGTGCCAGCAGCCAGCGGGGAGACACCATATATTTT; j_call: TRBJ1-3; d_call: -; clone_size: -; v_call: TRBV3-1/TRBV3-2
cdr3_aa: CASSPLSPGLSGANVLTF; cdr3_nt: TGTGCCAGCAGCCCCTTAAGTCCAGGTCTCTCTGGGGCCAACGTCCTGACTTTC; j_call: TRBJ2-6; d_call: -; clone_size: medium-sized; v_call: TRBV3-1/TRBV3-2
cdr3_aa: CASSPGPGTFTYEQYF; cdr3_nt: TGTGCCAGCAGCCCTGGACCCGGGACATTTACCTACGAGCAGTACTTC; j_call: TRBJ2-7; d_call: -; clone_size: -; v_call: TRBV4-2
cdr3_aa: CASSSGQGAREKLFF; cdr3_nt: TGTGCCAGCAGCTCTGGACAGGGGGCCAGGGAAAAACTGTTTTTT; j_call: TRBJ1-4; d_call: TRBD1; clone_size: few; v_call: TRBV7-8
cdr3_aa: CASSIEAGRPNYGYTF; cdr3_nt: TGTGCCAGTAGTATCGAAGCAGGGCGACCCAACTATGGCTACACCTTC; j_call: TRBJ1-2; d_call: -; clone_size: -; v_call: TRBV19
cdr3_aa: CATSRGYSNQPQHF; cdr3_nt: TGTGCCACCAGCAGAGGCTATAGCAATCAGCCCCAGCATTTT; j_call: TRBJ1-5; d_call: -; clone_size: -; v_call: TRBV15
cdr3_aa: CASTLTRGAGNTEAFF; cdr3_nt: TGTGCCAGCACCTTAACCCGGGGGGCGGGGAACACTGAAGCTTTCTTT; j_call: TRBJ1-1; d_call: -; clone_size: -; v_call: TRBV28
cdr3_aa: CASSPFTGSDEQYF; cdr3_nt: TGTGCCAGCAGCCCCTTTACAGGGTCGGACGAGCAGTACTTC; j_call: TRBJ2-7; d_call: -; clone_size: -; v_call: TRBV3-1/TRBV3-2
cdr3_aa: CASSPPGTGGYEQYF; cdr3_nt: TGTGCCAGCTCACCACCGGGGACAGGGGGTTACGAGCAGTACTTC; j_call: TRBJ2-7; d_call: TRBD1; clone_size: -; v_call: TRBV18
cdr3_aa: CASSIGRTDTQYF; cdr3_nt: TGTGCCAGTAGTATTGGGCGCACAGATACGCAGTATTTT; j_call: TRBJ2-3; d_call: -; clone_size: -; v_call: TRBV19
cdr3_aa: CASSLVRAGDYGYTF; cdr3_nt: TGTGCCAGCAGCTTGGTCAGGGCTGGGGACTATGGCTACACCTTC; j_call: TRBJ1-2; d_call: -; clone_size: -; v_call: TRBV5-4
cdr3_aa: CASSLRYQETQYF; cdr3_nt: TGTGCCAGCAGTTTGAGGTACCAAGAGACCCAGTACTTC; j_call: TRBJ2-5; d_call: -; clone_size: -; v_call: TRBV27
cdr3_aa: CASGKDRGYNQPQHF; cdr3_nt: TGTGCCAGCGGGAAGGACAGGGGCTACAATCAGCCCCAGCATTTT; j_call: TRBJ1-5; d_call: TRBD1; clone_size: -; v_call: TRBV2
cdr3_aa: CASSRVTSGQMGEQFF; cdr3_nt: TGTGCCAGCAGCCGAGTGACTAGCGGGCAAATGGGTGAGCAGTTCTTC; j_call: TRBJ2-1; d_call: TRBD2; clone_size: few; v_call: TRBV4-2
cdr3_aa: CASRRDRGNSPLHF; cdr3_nt: TGTGCCAGCAGGAGGGACAGGGGTAATTCACCCCTCCACTTT; j_call: TRBJ1-6; d_call: TRBD1; clone_size: -; v_call: TRBV9
cdr3_aa: CASSSNRGQETQYF; cdr3_nt: TGTGCCAGCAGCTCAAACAGGGGCCAAGAGACCCAGTACTTC; j_call: TRBJ2-5; d_call: TRBD1; clone_size: -; v_call: TRBV5-5
cdr3_aa: CASRLLGGRWTEAFF; cdr3_nt: TGTGCCAGCAGGCTCCTCGGGGGGCGTTGGACTGAAGCTTTCTTT; j_call: TRBJ1-1; d_call: -; clone_size: -; v_call: TRBV6-5
cdr3_aa: CASRRQGIGYTF; cdr3_nt: TGTGCCAGCAGGCGGCAGGGAATCGGCTACACCTTC; j_call: TRBJ1-2; d_call: -; clone_size: -; v_call: TRBV28
cdr3_aa: CASSPMRQETQYF; cdr3_nt: TGTGCCAGCTCACCAATGAGGCAGGAGACCCAGTACTTC; j_call: TRBJ2-5; d_call: -; clone_size: -; v_call: TRBV18
cdr3_aa: CASSQVTGGVRNEQFF; cdr3_nt: TGTGCCAGCAGCCAAGTAACAGGGGGCGTAAGGAATGAGCAGTTCTTC; j_call: TRBJ2-1; d_call: TRBD1; clone_size: -; v_call: TRBV3-1/TRBV3-2
cdr3_aa: CASSLTGGAEAGANVLTF; cdr3_nt: TGTGCCAGCAGCTTAACAGGGGGCGCCGAGGCTGGGGCCAACGTCCTGACTTTC; j_call: TRBJ2-6; d_call: TRBD1; clone_size: -; v_call: TRBV11-2
cdr3_aa: CSVIRGPETQYF; cdr3_nt: TGCAGCGTTATAAGGGGCCCGGAGACCCAGTACTTC; j_call: TRBJ2-5; d_call: -; clone_size: -; v_call: TRBV29-1
cdr3_aa: CASSFTVGQEQYF; cdr3_nt: TGTGCCAGCAGCTTTACAGTGGGCCAGGAGCAGTACTTC; j_call: TRBJ2-7; d_call: -; clone_size: -; v_call: TRBV7-9
cdr3_aa: CASSQLDREQYF; cdr3_nt: TGTGCCAGCAGCCAACTCGATAGAGAGCAGTACTTC; j_call: TRBJ2-7; d_call: -; clone_size: -; v_call: TRBV3-1/TRBV3-2
cdr3_aa: CASSSTRTEVNEKLFF; cdr3_nt: TGTGCCAGCAGCTCGACCCGGACAGAAGTTAATGAAAAACTGTTTTTT; j_call: TRBJ1-4; d_call: -; clone_size: -; v_call: TRBV7-9
cdr3_aa: CASSQDGGRETQYF; cdr3_nt: TGTGCCAGCAGCCAAGATGGGGGGAGGGAGACCCAGTACTTC; j_call: TRBJ2-5; d_call: -; clone_size: -; v_call: TRBV3-1/TRBV3-2
cdr3_aa: CASSLGDSGNTIYF; cdr3_nt: TGTGCCAGCAGCCTCGGGGACAGTGGGAACACCATATATTTT; j_call: TRBJ1-3; d_call: TRBD1; clone_size: -; v_call: TRBV3-1/TRBV3-2
cdr3_aa: CASNPITGPLNSPLHF; cdr3_nt: TGTGCCAGCAACCCGATCACAGGGCCACTAAATTCACCCCTCCACTTT; j_call: TRBJ1-6; d_call: -; clone_size: once; v_call: TRBV2
cdr3_aa: CASSRDKWSYGYTF; cdr3_nt: TGTGCCAGCAGTCGGGACAAGTGGAGCTATGGCTACACCTTC; j_call: TRBJ1-2; d_call: -; clone_size: -; v_call: TRBV6-5
cdr3_aa: CSVEDSGRGTGELFF; cdr3_nt: TGCAGCGTTGAAGATAGCGGGAGAGGCACCGGGGAGCTGTTTTTT; j_call: TRBJ2-2; d_call: TRBD2; clone_size: -; v_call: TRBV29-1
cdr3_aa: CASSPRGRNIQYF; cdr3_nt: TGCGCCAGCAGTCCGAGAGGGAGAAACATTCAGTACTTC; j_call: TRBJ2-4; d_call: -; clone_size: -; v_call: TRBV10-2
cdr3_aa: CASSVEYGGIGETQYF; cdr3_nt: TGTGCCAGCAGCGTAGAGTACGGGGGAATTGGAGAGACCCAGTACTTC; j_call: TRBJ2-5; d_call: -; clone_size: -; v_call: TRBV9
cdr3_aa: CASSRQGRTNYGYTF; cdr3_nt: TGTGCCAGCAGCCGACAGGGGCGAACTAACTATGGCTACACCTTC; j_call: TRBJ1-2; d_call: TRBD1; clone_size: -; v_call: TRBV7-8
cdr3_aa: CASSQGGAGEGLDTQYF; cdr3_nt: TGTGCCAGCAGCCAAGGGGGAGCGGGAGAGGGGTTAGATACGCAGTATTTT; j_call: TRBJ2-3; d_call: TRBD2; clone_size: -; v_call: TRBV4-2
cdr3_aa: CASSVRQGLTKNIQYF; cdr3_nt: TGTGCCAGCAGTGTTAGACAGGGGCTGACCAAAAACATTCAGTACTTC; j_call: TRBJ2-4; d_call: TRBD1; clone_size: many; v_call: TRBV6-1
cdr3_aa: CASNPQGARMNTEAFF; cdr3_nt: TGCGCCAGCAATCCTCAGGGGGCCCGGATGAACACTGAAGCTTTCTTT; j_call: TRBJ1-1; d_call: TRBD1; clone_size: -; v_call: TRBV10-2